These 3 T cell receptor beta chains share one sample of origin, sequenced in a study of blood T cells in healthy people across ages. Sample-barcoded 5' priming and a J-beta primer mix drove a second PCR of roughly 7 to 11 cycles. MiXCR, applied by TCRdb to the 5' RACE reads, yields one record per CDR3 protein. The sample lists around 2 million distinct CDR3 sequences, about two fifths occurring once. The sequencing sample was made of blood. These receptors all come from a human donor in good health.

This clonotype was detected once. J is TRBJ1-2 and V is TRBV4-1, with D unresolved. CDR1 is MGHRA, CDR2 YSYEKL, per germline. The CDR3 spans 14 residues. Trimming removed 0 bases at V and 8 bases at J, with 13 bases between. Here the CDR3 DNA reads TGCGCCAGCAGCCAAGACGGGAAGGTTGGAGGCTACACCTTC. Protein: CASSQDGKVGGYTF.

The rearrangement links TRBV7-9 to TRBJ1-2, with 7 bases matching TRBD1. This CDR3 has 15 residues. Trimming cost V 4 bases and J 8 bases; bases outside gene matches: 13. Germline CDR1 and CDR2: SEHNR and FQNEAQ (reference sequence). The CDR3 DNA follows: TGTGCCAGCAGCTCCCAGTTACAGGGGCCAAGGGGCTACACCTTC. Its translation: CASSSQLQGPRGYTF.

This clonotype has more than one count but fewer than ten. This chain joins TRBV20-1 and TRBJ2-1; TRBD1 agrees at 9 bases. Germline trimming cut 4 bases from V and 9 bases from J; bases unmatched to any gene: 7. This CDR3 is built from 13 residues. Germline V gives CDR1 DFQATT, CDR2 SNEGSKA (reference sequence). CDR3 sequence reads: CSATGTGWGEQFF. CDR3 coding DNA: TGCAGTGCTACCGGGACAGGGTGGGGTGAGCAGTTCTTC.